Following are 13 T cell receptor beta chains from one sample sequenced in a study of CXCR3-negative and CXCR3-positive naive CD8 T cells. Findings and caveats of the study: Compared with CXCR3-negative naive cells, CXCR3-positive naive cells showed more hydrophobic TRB CDR3s.

Antigen specificity for these receptors is unknown. In preparing the TRB cDNA libraries, 5' RACE with UMI labels was used. From the 5' RACE reads, TCRdb lists one entry per CDR3 protein and no DNA. The sample's table shows 85,000 to 130,000 distinct CDR3 sequences. Sequences were obtained from naive CXCR3+ CD8+ T cells from blood. This sample's subset: CD45RO-CCR7+CD27+CD95- naive CD8+ T cells expressing CXCR3 (TNR3+). The receptors shown here come from a human donor in good health. Some clones in this sample may be carry-over from other donors' samples.

The V gene is TRBV28, the J gene TRBJ2-7. The CDR3 is 14 amino acids. Germline CDR1 reads MDHEN; CDR2 reads SYDVKM. The CDR3 loop is CASSLAEVPHEQYF.

The chain combines TRBV20-1 with TRBJ2-7; TCRdb designates TRBD1, a call that cannot be tested without DNA. This CDR3 has 11 amino acids. Per germline, CDR1 DFQATT and CDR2 SNEGSKA (reference sequence). This chain's CDR3 is CSAPGTYEQYF.

The chain has TRBV12-3 or TRBV12-4 and TRBJ2-1; the TCRdb call, TRBD2, lacks DNA for checking. The CDR3 extends over 16 amino acids. This CDR3 reads CASSSRLAVPYNEQFF.

This chain uses TRBV7-2 with TRBJ2-7; TCRdb lists TRBD2, though no DNA is available to test this call. The CDR3 is 15 residues long. CDR1 and CDR2 from the germline V gene are SGHTA and FQGNSA. The CDR3 region is CASSWTSGGAYEQYF.

The CDR3 loop is CASSPGAGDLYF. V and J are TRBV7-3 and TRBJ2-5; the D gene TCRdb calls, TRBD1, cannot be checked with no DNA. The CDR3 totals 12 residues. CDR1 is SGHTA, CDR2 FQGTGA, per germline. Filled out from reference TRBV7-3 and TRBJ2-5, the complete variable domain reads GAGVSQTPSNKVTEKGKYVELRCDPISGHTALYWYRQSLGQGPEFLIYFQGTGAADDSGLPNDRFFAVRPEGSVSTLKIQRTERGDSAVYLCASSPGAGDLYFGPGTRLLVL.

The genes are TRBV12-3 or TRBV12-4 and TRBJ1-2; no DNA is available, so the TRBD1 call from TCRdb remains unchecked. The CDR3 covers 16 residues. Here the CDR3 reads CASSRDRTQNLRGYTF.

This chain links TRBV7-9 with TRBJ2-1; the D call of TRBD2 rests on TCRdb alone, since no DNA is present to check it. CDR3 size: 14 residues. Per the germline V gene, CDR1 is SEHNR and CDR2 is FQNEAQ (reference sequence). CDR3 sequence: CAASREGRGNEQFF.

The genes are TRBV30 and TRBJ1-2. This CDR3 comprises 11 residues. Per germline, CDR1 GTSNPN and CDR2 SVGIG (reference sequence). The CDR3: CAWSVEYGYTF.

This chain connects TRBV6-6 to TRBJ2-2; with no DNA, the TCRdb D assignment of TRBD2 cannot be verified. Germline-derived CDR1 and CDR2 are MNHNY and SVGAGI (reference sequence). The CDR3 covers 18 residues. The CDR3 sequence is CASSYSPLAGGTTGELFF.

The chain has TRBV6-5 and TRBJ1-1. The CDR3 is made up of 13 amino acids. Germline assignment: CDR1 MNHEY and CDR2 SVGAGI. The CDR3 loop reads CASSNPSGGEAFF.

The V call is TRBV20-1, the J call TRBJ1-2; there is no DNA to check the TCRdb D call of TRBD1. From germline, CDR1 is DFQATT and CDR2 SNEGSKA (reference sequence). The CDR3 is 11 residues long. The CDR3 sequence: CSARTVYGYTF.

The chain joins TRBV21-1 to TRBJ1-1. TRBV21-1 is classified as a pseudogene. The CDR3 sequence is 16 residues long. The CDR3 reads CASSKAQGWFSPEAFF.

V gene TRBV9 combines with J gene TRBJ1-2; checking the TCRdb D call of TRBD1 is not possible without DNA. Germline V gene sequence: CDR1 SGDLS, CDR2 YYNGEE. CDR3 length equals 18 residues. The CDR3 here is CASSASTGTGETNYGYTF.